Below, 7 T cell receptor beta chains from the same sample are listed, as sequenced in a study of identical twins. TCRdb ran MiXCR on the 5' RACE reads and lists one entry per CDR3 protein. The sample contains 700,000 to 950,000 distinct CDR3 sequences, 9% to 15% of which appear only once. These data were also reused for a study on yellow fever vaccine responses in identical twins.

Sequenced material: PBMCs. The receptors were sampled from a woman under 30 in good health.

The CDR3 DNA reads as TGTGCCAGCAGCCAGCCGGGACAGGTACCCTACAATGAGCAGTTCTTC. It codes for CASSQPGQVPYNEQFF. V and J are TRBV3-1 and TRBJ2-1; 8 nucleotides align to TRBD1. The CDR3 contains 16 residues. V was pared by 3 bases and J by 2 bases, with 6 bases of the junction left unmatched. Germline assignment: CDR1 LGHDT and CDR2 YNNKEL (reference sequence).

This rearrangement joins TRBV3-1 to TRBJ1-5, with D perhaps TRBD1 (6 bases). This CDR3 is 15 amino acids long. Trimming left V 5 bases short and J 3 bases short, with 14 bases between. Germline-derived CDR1 and CDR2 are LGHDT and YNNKEL (reference sequence). CDR3: CASSNGQTLNQPQHF. The CDR3 nucleotides read TGTGCCAGCAGCAACGGACAGACGCTCAATCAGCCCCAGCATTTT.

This clonotype was detected only a few times. The CDR3 spells CASSLRGDEAFF. In nucleotides, the CDR3 is TGTGCCAGCAGTTTAAGGGGAGATGAAGCTTTCTTT. The V gene is TRBV27, the J gene TRBJ1-1, with D possibly being TRBD1 (5 bases). Germline V gene sequence: CDR1 MNHEY, CDR2 SMNVEV (reference sequence). There are 12 residues in the CDR3. Trimming pared 2 bases from V and 7 bases from J, leaving 8 bases between.

This chain connects TRBV5-1 to TRBJ2-3, with D possibly being TRBD1 (5 bases). V lost 1 base and J lost 2, with 11 bases in between. The CDR3 runs 15 residues. The V gene's germline CDR1 is SGHRS and CDR2 YFSETQ. The CDR3 DNA sequence: TGCGCCAGCAGCTTGTCCGGACATCCCACAGATACGCAGTATTTT. Its translation: CASSLSGHPTDTQYF.

A few counts support this clonotype. This chain joins TRBV20-1 and TRBJ2-5; the D gene is possibly TRBD2 (6 bases). The V gene lost 3 bases and the J gene lost 3 bases, with 14 bases spanning the gap. CDR1 DFQATT and CDR2 SNEGSKA come from the germline V gene (reference sequence). The CDR3 totals 14 residues. In DNA form, the CDR3 reads TGCAGTGCTAGTTCTGGGACTCAGAAAGAGACCCAGTACTTC. This translates into CSASSGTQKETQYF.

The gene calls are TRBV7-9 and TRBJ2-7; either TRBD1 or TRBD2 may fit D (5 bases each). The CDR3 loop spans 14 amino acids. V was clipped by 8 bases and J by 2 bases, with 16 bases between them. Looked up from germline, CDR1 is SEHNR and CDR2 is FQNEAQ (reference sequence). The CDR3 protein is CASGSGTLPYEQYF. CDR3 in DNA: TGTGCCAGCGGCTCCGGGACCTTACCCTACGAGCAGTACTTC.

This clonotype showed up just a few times. The V gene is TRBV14, the J gene TRBJ2-1; the D gene is possibly TRBD2 (6 bases). The V end was cut by 3 bases, the J end by 7 bases, with 10 bases between. This CDR3 has 13 residues. Germline CDR1 and CDR2: SGHDN and FVKESK. The CDR3 nucleotides are TGTGCCAGCAGCCAGAGGAGGGGAAATGAGCAGTTCTTC. Protein sequence: CASSQRRGNEQFF.